The 25 T cell receptor beta chains below all came from one sample that was sequenced in a study of blood T cell repertoires in COVID-19. Profiled with immunoSEQ multiplex PCR; TCRdb holds only in-frame clones, not every one. The sample consists of about 220,000 clones, about four fifths of them appearing once. Sequenced: peripheral blood. Receptors were obtained from a woman younger than 45 who had recovered from COVID-19.

The chain joins TRBV11-3 to TRBJ2-7; D may be TRBD2 (6 bases). CDR3 length: 16 residues. V dropped 5 bases and J dropped 3 bases, with 20 bases sitting between them. Germline lookup yields CDR1 SGHNT and CDR2 YENEEA. The CDR3 spells CASSNTRRDAGYEQYF. The CDR3 DNA is TGTGCCAGCAGCAACACCAGGCGGGATGCCGGCTACGAGCAGTACTTC.

V usage is TRBV10-1 and J usage is TRBJ2-3, with 8 bases fitting TRBD2. Unmatched junction bases numbered 8, after V lost 8 bases and J lost 1 base. The CDR3 covers 15 residues. The germline V gene has CDR1 WNHNN and CDR2 SYGVQD (reference sequence). The CDR3 protein is CASAAGREGTDTQYF. DNA of the CDR3: TGCGCCAGCGCGGCTGGGCGGGAGGGCACAGATACGCAGTATTTT.

V usage is TRBV2 and J usage is TRBJ1-2; weak D call: TRBD1 (6 bases). The CDR3 extends over 15 amino acids. Trimming removed 3 bases from V and 0 bases from J, with 11 bases in between. CDR1 SNHLY and CDR2 FYNNEI come from the germline V gene. CDR3 amino acids: CASSEMGASNYGYTF. In DNA form, the CDR3 reads TGTGCCAGCAGTGAGATGGGGGCCTCTAACTATGGCTACACCTTC.

The chain has TRBV6-2 or TRBV6-3 and TRBJ1-6, with D unclear. Trimming removed 3 bases from V and 9 bases from J, with 6 bases in between. There are 12 residues in the CDR3. Per the germline V gene, CDR1 is MNHEY and CDR2 is SVGEGT. CDR3 sequence: CASSYSGSPLHF. The CDR3 region has the DNA TGTGCCAGCAGTTATAGTGGTTCACCCCTCCACTTT.

The chain couples TRBV30 to TRBJ2-3; 7 nucleotides agree with TRBD2. The V segment lost 5 bases and the J segment 1 base; nucleotides outside the gene matches: 9. The CDR3 covers 15 residues. Per the germline V gene, CDR1 is GTSNPN and CDR2 is SVGIG (reference sequence). The CDR3 nucleotides are TGTGCCTGGGGGGACCTGGCGGGGGGCACAGATACGCAGTATTTT. Its translation is CAWGDLAGGTDTQYF.

The V and J genes are TRBV5-4 and TRBJ2-6; D gene uncertain. V was shortened by 2 bases and J by 0 bases, with 6 bases between the two germline ends. Looked up from germline, CDR1 is SGHNT and CDR2 is YYREEE (reference sequence). The length of the CDR3 is 15 residues. CDR3 bases: TGTGCCAGCAGCTTTCCCCACTCTGGGGCCAACGTCCTGACTTTC. It specifies CASSFPHSGANVLTF.

The J gene is TRBJ1-2, the V gene TRBV2; TRBD1 matches 7 bases. The germline CDR1 and CDR2 sequences are SNHLY and FYNNEI. The V and J ends lost 4 bases and 7 bases, in that order; junction bases with no gene match: 12. This CDR3 comprises 15 residues. The CDR3 loop is CASSVDREIMGGYTF. The CDR3 DNA reads as TGTGCCAGCAGTGTTGACAGGGAGATCATGGGTGGCTACACCTTC.

The chain is built from TRBV10-1 and TRBJ2-2, with 7 bases that match TRBD2. There are 15 residues in the CDR3. J was trimmed by 2 bases and V by 5 bases; bases with no gene match: 5. CDR1 and CDR2 from the germline V gene are WNHNN and SYGVQD (reference sequence). CDR3 sequence: CASSRLAENTGELFF. DNA of the CDR3: TGCGCCAGCAGTAGGCTAGCGGAAAACACCGGGGAGCTGTTTTTT.

The V call is TRBV24-1, the J call TRBJ1-4; the D gene is possibly TRBD1 (5 bases). CDR1 is KGHDR, CDR2 SFDVKD, per germline. The CDR3 sequence is 15 residues long. V lost 4 bases and J lost 3, with 11 bases in between. The CDR3 sequence: CATSDTRGANEKLFF. The CDR3 DNA is TGTGCCACCAGTGACACCCGGGGGGCTAATGAAAAACTGTTTTTT.

The rearrangement links TRBV28 to TRBJ1-5; maybe TRBD1 (6 bases). The CDR3 runs to 14 residues. The germline CDR1 and CDR2 sequences are MDHEN and SYDVKM. The V end lost 6 bases, the J end lost 1 base, and 10 bases lay between the germline ends. DNA of the CDR3: TGTGCCAGCAGCCCGGACAGAAGCAATCAGCCCCAGCATTTT. This codes for CASSPDRSNQPQHF.

The chain uses TRBV4-2 and TRBJ2-3, with D perhaps TRBD1 (6 bases). The CDR3 loop spans 15 amino acids. The V gene's germline CDR1 is LGHNA and CDR2 YNFKEQ. V lost 8 bases and J 0 bases, leaving 15 bases between the germline ends. The CDR3 nucleotides are TGTGCCAGCCGAAAGGGACACCTAAGCACAGATACGCAGTATTTT. Amino acids: CASRKGHLSTDTQYF.

The chain carries TRBV21-1 and TRBJ1-3; the table's D call, TRBD1, has no DNA check behind it. TRBV21-1 is labeled a pseudogene. The CDR3 has 19 amino acids. The CDR3 spells CASSKPWDRPFSGGNTIYF. The CDR3 DNA reads TGTGCCAGCAGCAAACCTTGGGACAGGCCCTTTTCTGGTGGAAACACCATATATTTT.

The chain carries TRBV3-1 (or the pseudogene TRBV3-2) and TRBJ1-1; maybe TRBD1 (5 bases). This CDR3 region has 14 residues. Germline V gives CDR1 LGHDT, CDR2 YNNKEL (reference sequence). V lost 0 bases to trimming and J lost 3 bases, with 8 bases between them. CDR3 in DNA: TGTGCCAGCAGCCAAGAAAGCAGGGACACTGAAGCTTTCTTT. Its translation is CASSQESRDTEAFF.

In its sample, this clone was seen once. The chain couples TRBV27 to TRBJ2-5, with a weak D call TRBD2 (6 bases). CDR3 size: 14 residues. In germline, CDR1 is MNHEY, CDR2 SMNVEV (reference sequence). V shed 4 bases and J shed 5 bases, with 14 bases lying between them. CDR3 nucleotides: TGTGCCAGCAGTTCCATCCTAGCGCCCGAGACCCAGTACTTC. This gives the protein CASSSILAPETQYF.

The chain combines TRBV12-5 with TRBJ2-7; 11 bases match TRBD2. Germline CDR1 and CDR2: LGHNT and FRNRAP. The J segment lost 2 bases and the V segment lost 6 bases, leaving 12 bases of the junction unmatched. This CDR3 has 17 amino acids. CDR3 coding DNA: TGTGCTAGTGGCTCCGGATATAGCGGGAGGGATCCCTACGAGCAGTACTTC. It yields the protein CASGSGYSGRDPYEQYF.

This chain uses TRBV21-1 with TRBJ2-7; the listed D gene, TRBD1, was not tested against the DNA. TRBV21-1 is shown as a pseudogene. This CDR3 spans 17 amino acids. The CDR3 loop reads CASSKAPCRTVPWEQYF. The CDR3 DNA is TGTGCCAGCAGCAAAGCGCCCTGCCGGACAGTGCCTTGGGAGCAGTACTTC.

The chain couples TRBV6-1 to TRBJ2-2; 7 bases fit TRBD2. CDR3 length equals 15 residues. Germline CDR1 reads MNHNS; CDR2 reads SASEGT. V dropped 0 bases and J dropped 5; count of bases not matched to a gene: 3. The CDR3 is CASSEAGGYTGELFF. The CDR3 bases are TGTGCCAGCAGTGAAGCGGGAGGGTATACCGGGGAGCTGTTTTTT.

This chain joins TRBV29-1 and TRBJ1-1; 9 bases line up with TRBD1. V was pared by 7 bases and J by 6 bases, with 6 bases of the junction left unmatched. This CDR3 is built from 12 residues. Germline-derived CDR1 and CDR2 are SQVTM and ANQGSEA. CDR3 residues: CSGRGQGPEAFF. CDR3 bases: TGCAGCGGTCGGGGACAGGGCCCTGAAGCTTTCTTT.

The chain combines TRBV7-9 with TRBJ1-6, with 7 bases lining up with TRBD1. The junction had 5 bases not matched to a gene; V was cut back by 5 bases and J by 10 bases. The CDR3 length is 13 residues. Germline lookup yields CDR1 SEHNR and CDR2 FQNEAQ (reference sequence). CDR3 in amino acids: CASSPTGDSPLHF. The DNA of the CDR3 is TGTGCCAGCAGCCCCACAGGGGACTCACCCCTCCACTTT.

The chain couples TRBV4-1 to TRBJ2-3; D perhaps matches TRBD1 (5 bases). V lost 0 bases, J lost 9 bases, and 13 bases lay in between. Germline-derived CDR1 and CDR2 are MGHRA and YSYEKL. The CDR3 loop spans 14 amino acids. The DNA of the CDR3 is TGCGCCAGCAGCCAAGAACAGGCTCAGGAAACGCAGTATTTT. This codes for CASSQEQAQETQYF.

This clone was found once. This chain uses TRBV7-2 with TRBJ1-3; maybe TRBD1 (6 bases). This CDR3 comprises 16 residues. Looked up from germline, CDR1 is SGHTA and CDR2 is FQGNSA. V was cut by 2 bases and J by 4 bases, with 15 bases left in between. The CDR3 region has the DNA TGTGCCAGCAGCTTAAATCAGGGGCCTTCGGGAAACACCATATATTTT. Translation gives CASSLNQGPSGNTIYF.

J is TRBJ2-1 and V is TRBV18; TRBD2 aligns across 13 bases. V lost 3 bases, J lost 4 bases, and 3 bases stayed unmatched. Germline lookup yields CDR1 KGHSH and CDR2 LQKENI. This CDR3 is built from 16 residues. The CDR3 DNA reads TGTGCCAGCTCACCCGGGACTAGCGGGATTTACAATGAGCAGTTCTTC. Protein sequence: CASSPGTSGIYNEQFF.

V gene TRBV24-1 combines with J gene TRBJ2-1; TRBD2 matches at 9 bases. The CDR3 extends over 14 amino acids. Unmatched junction bases numbered 3, after V lost 6 bases and J lost 4 bases. Germline V gene lookup returns CDR1 KGHDR and CDR2 SFDVKD. The CDR3 loop reads CATSLAGSYNEQFF. CDR3 nucleotide sequence: TGTGCCACCAGTCTAGCGGGATCGTACAATGAGCAGTTCTTC.

The chain has TRBV27 and TRBJ2-7, with 8 nucleotides matching TRBD1. V lost 4 bases to trimming and J lost 4 bases; unmatched junction nucleotides: 15. Looked up from germline, CDR1 is MNHEY and CDR2 is SMNVEV (reference sequence). The CDR3 spans 17 residues. The DNA for the CDR3 is TGTGCCAGCAGTTCACTGAACGGAGGGACAGGTCTTTACGAGCAGTACTTC. This gives the protein CASSSLNGGTGLYEQYF.

The V call is TRBV6-5, the J call TRBJ1-3; TRBD1 matches 7 bases. Losses at the gene ends were 4 bases for V and 2 bases for J; bases not matched to a gene: 8. Germline CDR1 and CDR2: MNHEY and SVGAGI. This CDR3 is built from 16 residues. In nucleotides, the CDR3 is TGTGCCAGCAGTTCCGAGACAGGGTATACTGGAAACACCATATATTTT. It encodes CASSSETGYTGNTIYF.